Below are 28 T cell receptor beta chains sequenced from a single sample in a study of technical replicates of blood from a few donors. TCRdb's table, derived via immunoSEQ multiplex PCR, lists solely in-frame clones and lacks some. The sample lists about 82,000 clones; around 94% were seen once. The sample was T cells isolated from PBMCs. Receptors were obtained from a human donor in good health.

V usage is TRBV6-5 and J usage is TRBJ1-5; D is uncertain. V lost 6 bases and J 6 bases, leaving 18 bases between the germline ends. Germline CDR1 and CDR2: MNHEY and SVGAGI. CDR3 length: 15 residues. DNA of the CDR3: TGTGCCAGCAGCTCCCGACCGGGAAGGGTTCAGCCCCAGCATTTT. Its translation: CASSSRPGRVQPQHF.

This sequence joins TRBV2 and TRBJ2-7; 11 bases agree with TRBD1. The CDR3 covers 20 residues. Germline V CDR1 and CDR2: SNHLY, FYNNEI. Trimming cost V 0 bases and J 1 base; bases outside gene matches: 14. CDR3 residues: CASSEAVGQGALWVSYEQYF. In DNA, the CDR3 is TGTGCCAGCAGTGAAGCGGTAGGACAGGGGGCGCTTTGGGTATCCTACGAGCAGTACTTC.

The CDR3 DNA reads TGTGCCAGCAATCACAGGGGTGGATACGAGCAGTACTTC. It codes for CASNHRGGYEQYF. This chain uses TRBV6-5 with TRBJ2-7; 7 bases align to TRBD1. Germline V lookup: CDR1 MNHEY, CDR2 SVGAGI. J lost 4 bases, V lost 7 bases, and 7 bases had no gene match. CDR3 size: 13 residues.

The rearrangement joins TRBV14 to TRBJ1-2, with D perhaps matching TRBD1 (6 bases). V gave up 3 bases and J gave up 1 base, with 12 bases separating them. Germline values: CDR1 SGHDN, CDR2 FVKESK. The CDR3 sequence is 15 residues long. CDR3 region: CASSQSDRSNYGYTF. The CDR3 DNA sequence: TGTGCCAGCAGCCAGAGTGACAGGAGTAACTATGGCTACACCTTC.

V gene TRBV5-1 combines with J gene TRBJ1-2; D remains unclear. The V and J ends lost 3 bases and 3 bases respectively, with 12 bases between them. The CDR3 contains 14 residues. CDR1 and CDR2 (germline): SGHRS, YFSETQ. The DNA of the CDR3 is TGCGCCAGCAGCTCAGAAGGCGGATACTATGGCTACACCTTC. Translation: CASSSEGGYYGYTF.

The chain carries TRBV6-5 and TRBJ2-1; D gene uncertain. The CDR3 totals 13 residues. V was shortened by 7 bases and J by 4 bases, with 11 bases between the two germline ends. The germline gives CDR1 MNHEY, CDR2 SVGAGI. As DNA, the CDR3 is TGTGCCAGCACCTCCTACGTATACAATGAGCAGTTCTTC. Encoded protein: CASTSYVYNEQFF.

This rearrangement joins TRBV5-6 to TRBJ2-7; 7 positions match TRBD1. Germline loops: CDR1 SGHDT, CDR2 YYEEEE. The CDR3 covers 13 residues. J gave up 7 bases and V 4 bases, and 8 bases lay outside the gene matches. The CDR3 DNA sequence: TGTGCCAGCAGCCGTCCGGGACAGTCAGAGCAGTACTTC. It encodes CASSRPGQSEQYF.

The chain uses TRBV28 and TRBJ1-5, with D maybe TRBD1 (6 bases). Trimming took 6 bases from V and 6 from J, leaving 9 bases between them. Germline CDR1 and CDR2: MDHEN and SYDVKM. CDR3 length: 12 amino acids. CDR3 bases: TGTGCCAGCAGAACAGGGACTCAGCCCCAGCATTTT. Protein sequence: CASRTGTQPQHF.

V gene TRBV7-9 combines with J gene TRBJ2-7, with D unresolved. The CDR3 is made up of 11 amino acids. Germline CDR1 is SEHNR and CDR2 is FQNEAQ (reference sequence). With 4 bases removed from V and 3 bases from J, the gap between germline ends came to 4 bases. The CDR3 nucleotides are TGTGCCAGCAGCTACAACTACGAGCAGTACTTC. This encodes CASSYNYEQYF.

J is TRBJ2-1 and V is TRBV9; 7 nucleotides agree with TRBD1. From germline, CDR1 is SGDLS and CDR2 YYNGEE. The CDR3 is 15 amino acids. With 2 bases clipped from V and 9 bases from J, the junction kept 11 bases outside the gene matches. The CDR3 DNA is TGTGCCAGCAGCGTGGGACAGTGGGGGCTGATTGAGCAGTTCTTC. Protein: CASSVGQWGLIEQFF.

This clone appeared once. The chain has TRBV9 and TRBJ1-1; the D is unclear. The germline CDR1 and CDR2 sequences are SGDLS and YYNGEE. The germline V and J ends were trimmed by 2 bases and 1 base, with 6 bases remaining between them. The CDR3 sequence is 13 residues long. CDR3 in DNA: TGTGCCAGCAGCGTCACACCGAACACTGAAGCTTTCTTT. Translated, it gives CASSVTPNTEAFF.

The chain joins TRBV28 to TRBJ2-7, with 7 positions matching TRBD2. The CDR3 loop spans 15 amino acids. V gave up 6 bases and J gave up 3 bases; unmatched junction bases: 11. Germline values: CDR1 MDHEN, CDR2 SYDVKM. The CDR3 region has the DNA TGTGCCAGCAGGCCCGGGGGGACTACCCTCTACGAGCAGTACTTC. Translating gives CASRPGGTTLYEQYF.

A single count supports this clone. The CDR3 sequence is CASTPGQGIEQYF. Here the CDR3 DNA reads TGTGCCAGTACCCCGGGACAGGGGATAGAGCAGTACTTC. This rearrangement joins TRBV19 to TRBJ2-7, with 10 bases lining up with TRBD1. There are 13 residues in the CDR3. V lost 7 bases, J lost 7 bases, and 7 bases stayed unmatched. In germline, CDR1 is LNHDA, CDR2 SQIVND (reference sequence).

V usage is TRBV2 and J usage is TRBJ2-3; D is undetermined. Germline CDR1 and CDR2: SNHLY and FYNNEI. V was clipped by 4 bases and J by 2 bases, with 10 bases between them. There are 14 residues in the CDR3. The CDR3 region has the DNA TGTGCCAGCAGTGTGAGGCCCCTCACAGATACGCAGTATTTT. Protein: CASSVRPLTDTQYF. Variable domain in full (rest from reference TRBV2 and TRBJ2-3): EPEVTQTPSHQVTQMGQEVILRCVPISNHLYFYWYRQILGQKVEFLVSFYNNEISEKSEIFDDQFSVERPDGSNFTLKIRSTKLEDSAMYFCASSVRPLTDTQYFGPGTRLTVL.

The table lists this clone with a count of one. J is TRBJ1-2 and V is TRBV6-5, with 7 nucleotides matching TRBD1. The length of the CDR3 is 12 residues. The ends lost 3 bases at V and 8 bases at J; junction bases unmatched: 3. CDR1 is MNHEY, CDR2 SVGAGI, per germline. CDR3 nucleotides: TGTGCCAGCAGTTATGACAGGGACGGCTACACCTTC. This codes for CASSYDRDGYTF.

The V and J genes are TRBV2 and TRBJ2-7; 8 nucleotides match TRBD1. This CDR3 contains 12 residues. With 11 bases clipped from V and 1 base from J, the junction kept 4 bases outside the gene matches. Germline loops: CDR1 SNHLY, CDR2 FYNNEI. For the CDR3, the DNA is TGTGCCTCGGGGGACAGGTCCTACGAGCAGTACTTC. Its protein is CASGDRSYEQYF.

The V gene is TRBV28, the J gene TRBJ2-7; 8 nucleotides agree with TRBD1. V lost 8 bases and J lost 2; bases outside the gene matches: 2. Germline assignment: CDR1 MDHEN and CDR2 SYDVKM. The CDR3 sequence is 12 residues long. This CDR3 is CASRTGTYEQYF. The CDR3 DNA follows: TGTGCCAGCCGGACAGGGACCTACGAGCAGTACTTC. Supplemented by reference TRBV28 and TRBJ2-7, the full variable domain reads DVKVTQSSRYLVKRTGEKVFLECVQDMDHENMFWYRQDPGLGLRLIYFSYDVKMKEKGDIPEGYSVSREKKERFSLILESASTNQTSMYLCASRTGTYEQYFGPGTRLTVT.

In nucleotides, the CDR3 is TGCGCCAGCAGTGAGGTTAAGGCAGGGGGCTCGACAGATACGCAGTATTTT. Residues: CASSEVKAGGSTDTQYF. The chain is built from TRBV10-1 and TRBJ2-3, with TRBD1 matching 8 bases. V gave up 2 bases and J gave up 3 bases; unmatched junction bases: 10. Germline loops: CDR1 WNHNN, CDR2 SYGVQD (reference sequence). This CDR3 has 17 residues.

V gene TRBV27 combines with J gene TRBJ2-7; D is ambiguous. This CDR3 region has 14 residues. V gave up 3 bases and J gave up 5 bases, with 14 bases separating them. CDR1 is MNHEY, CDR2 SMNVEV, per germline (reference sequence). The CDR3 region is CASSFSTMGDEQYF. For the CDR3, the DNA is TGTGCCAGCAGTTTTTCTACAATGGGCGACGAGCAGTACTTC.

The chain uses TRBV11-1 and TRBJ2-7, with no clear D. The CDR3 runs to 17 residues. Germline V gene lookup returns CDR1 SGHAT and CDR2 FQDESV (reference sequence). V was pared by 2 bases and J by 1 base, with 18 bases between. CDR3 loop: CASSLKWFRKISYEQYF. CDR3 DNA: TGTGCCAGCAGCTTAAAGTGGTTCAGGAAAATATCCTACGAGCAGTACTTC.

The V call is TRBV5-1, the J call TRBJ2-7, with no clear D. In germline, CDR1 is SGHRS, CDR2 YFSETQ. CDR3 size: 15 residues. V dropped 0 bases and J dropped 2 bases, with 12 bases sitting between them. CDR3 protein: CASSLVVGTTYEQYF. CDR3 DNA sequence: TGCGCCAGCAGCTTGGTAGTGGGCACAACCTACGAGCAGTACTTC.

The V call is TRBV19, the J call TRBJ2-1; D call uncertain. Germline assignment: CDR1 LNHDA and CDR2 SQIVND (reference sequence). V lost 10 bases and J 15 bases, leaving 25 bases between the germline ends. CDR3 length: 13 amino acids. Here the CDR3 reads CATGQAPETNPFF. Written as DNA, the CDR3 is TGTGCCACCGGCCAGGCCCCAGAAACAAATCCGTTCTTC.

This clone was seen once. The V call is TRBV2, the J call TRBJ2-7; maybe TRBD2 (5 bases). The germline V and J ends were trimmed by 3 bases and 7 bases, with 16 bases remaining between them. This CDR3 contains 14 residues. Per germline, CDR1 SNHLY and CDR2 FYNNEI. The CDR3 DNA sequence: TGTGCCAGCAGTGAGAATAGCGTCTTAAGGGAGCAGTACTTC. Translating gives CASSENSVLREQYF.

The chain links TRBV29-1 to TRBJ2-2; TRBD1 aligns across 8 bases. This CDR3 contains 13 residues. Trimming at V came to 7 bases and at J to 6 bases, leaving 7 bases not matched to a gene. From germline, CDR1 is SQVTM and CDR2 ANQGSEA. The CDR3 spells CSGQGSSAGELFF. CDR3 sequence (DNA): TGCAGCGGACAGGGGTCTTCAGCCGGGGAGCTGTTTTTT.

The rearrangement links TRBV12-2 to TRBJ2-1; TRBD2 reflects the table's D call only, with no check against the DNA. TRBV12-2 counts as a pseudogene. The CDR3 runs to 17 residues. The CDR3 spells CASRLSGGEVHYNEQFF. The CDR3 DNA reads TGTGCAAGTCGCCTAAGCGGTGGGGAGGTACACTACAATGAGCAGTTCTTC.

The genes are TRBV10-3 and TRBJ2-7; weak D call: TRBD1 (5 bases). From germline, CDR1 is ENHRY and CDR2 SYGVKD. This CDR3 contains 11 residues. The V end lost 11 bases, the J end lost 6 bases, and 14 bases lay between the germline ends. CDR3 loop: CAAGAHLEQYF. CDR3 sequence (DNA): TGTGCCGCTGGGGCCCATCTCGAGCAGTACTTC.

Written as DNA, the CDR3 is TGTGCCAGCCGACCGCAGGGTCTCACTGAAGCTTTCTTT. Translating gives CASRPQGLTEAFF. This chain joins TRBV27 and TRBJ1-1; possible D gene TRBD1, 5 bases. The V end lost 8 bases, the J end lost 4 bases, and 14 bases lay between the germline ends. The CDR3 extends over 13 amino acids. Looked up from germline, CDR1 is MNHEY and CDR2 is SMNVEV (reference sequence).

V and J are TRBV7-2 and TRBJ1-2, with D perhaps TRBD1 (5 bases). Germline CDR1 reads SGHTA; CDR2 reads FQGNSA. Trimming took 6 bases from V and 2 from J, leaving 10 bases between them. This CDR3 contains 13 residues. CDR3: CASSSQENYGYTF. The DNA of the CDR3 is TGTGCCAGCAGTTCACAGGAGAACTATGGCTACACCTTC.